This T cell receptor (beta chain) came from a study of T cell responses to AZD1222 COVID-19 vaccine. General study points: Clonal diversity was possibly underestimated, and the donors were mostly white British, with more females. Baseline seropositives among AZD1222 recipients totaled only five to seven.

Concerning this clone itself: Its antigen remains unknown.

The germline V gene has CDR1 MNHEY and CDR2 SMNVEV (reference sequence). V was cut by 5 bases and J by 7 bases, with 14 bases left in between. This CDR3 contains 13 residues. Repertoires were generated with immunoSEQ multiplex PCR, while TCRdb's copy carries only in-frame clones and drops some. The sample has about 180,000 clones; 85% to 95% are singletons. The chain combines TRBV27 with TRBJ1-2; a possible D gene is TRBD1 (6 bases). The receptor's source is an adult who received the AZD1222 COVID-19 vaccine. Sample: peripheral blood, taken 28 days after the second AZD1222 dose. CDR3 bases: TGTGCCAGCAGTCTCACAGGGCCTAGTGGCTACACCTTC. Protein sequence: CASSLTGPSGYTF.